This T cell receptor beta chain was identified in a study of cytomegalovirus exposure and HLA in healthy donors. Regarding the study as a whole: Earlier analysis found most TCR beta V segments productive about 90% or about 30% of the time. HLA restriction was apparent for most CMV-associated TCR beta chains in a later analysis. Cytomegalovirus status was reportedly diagnosed by the classifier with high sensitivity and specificity.

The PCR made use of 60 Vbeta and 13 Jbeta primers. Some clones are missing from TCRdb's copy, which holds only in-frame ones; the method was immunoSEQ multiplex PCR. This sample has 200,000 to 250,000 clones, with around 80% found just once. As regards this clone: Its antigen is unidentified.

This cohort consisted of healthy bone marrow donors. Germline values: CDR1 LNHDA, CDR2 SQIVND (reference sequence). The V end lost 3 bases, the J end lost 2 bases, and 10 bases lay between the germline ends. This CDR3 spans 15 amino acids. The chain combines TRBV19 with TRBJ2-2; D gene unclear. The origin of this receptor is a woman in her thirties or forties in good health and CMV-seronegative. The sample taken for sequencing was PBMCs. CDR3 in amino acids: CASSMGASNTGELFF. The DNA for the CDR3 is TGTGCCAGTAGTATGGGCGCCTCAAACACCGGGGAGCTGTTTTTT. The entire variable domain, with the rest obtained from reference TRBV19 and TRBJ2-2, is as follows: DGGITQSPKYLFRKEGQNVTLSCEQNLNHDAMYWYRQDPGQGLRLIYYSQIVNDFQKGDIAEGYSVSREKKESFPLTVTSAQKNPTAFYLCASSMGASNTGELFFGEGSRLTVL.